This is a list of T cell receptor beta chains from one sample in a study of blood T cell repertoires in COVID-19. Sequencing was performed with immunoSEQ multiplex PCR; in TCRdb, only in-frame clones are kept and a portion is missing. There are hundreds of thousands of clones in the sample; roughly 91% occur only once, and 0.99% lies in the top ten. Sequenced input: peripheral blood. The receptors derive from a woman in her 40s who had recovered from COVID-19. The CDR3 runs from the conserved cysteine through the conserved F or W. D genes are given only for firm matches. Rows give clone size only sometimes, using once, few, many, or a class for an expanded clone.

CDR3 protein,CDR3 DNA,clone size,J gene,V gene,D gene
CAWSVGSPAF,TGTGCCTGGAGTGTCGGGTCGCCCGCCTTC,few,TRBJ1-2,TRBV30,.
CASSDRPAGGWNEQFF,TGCGCCAGCAGCGACCGACCGGCGGGAGGGTGGAATGAGCAGTTCTTC,.,TRBJ2-1,TRBV5-1,TRBD2
CASTPRFGRPLDTQYF,TGTGCCAGCACCCCCCGCTTCGGGAGGCCCCTGGATACGCAGTATTTT,.,TRBJ2-3,TRBV27,TRBD2
CASSEGGPPLPLHF,TGTGCCAGCAGTGAGGGGGGGCCCCCCTTACCCCTCCACTTT,few,TRBJ1-6,TRBV6-1,.
CASSLQGVAGNTIYF,TGTGCCAGCAGCTTACAGGGGGTAGCTGGAAACACCATATATTTT,.,TRBJ1-3,TRBV7-2,TRBD1
CATSRGKGRQTLGYTF,TGTGCCACCAGCAGAGGAAAGGGGAGGCAAACCTTAGGCTACACCTTC,.,TRBJ1-2,TRBV15,.
CASSPGGVAEAFF,TGTGCCAGCAGCCCGGGGGGGGTGGCTGAAGCTTTCTTT,once,TRBJ1-1,TRBV6-2/TRBV6-3,.
CASTRVGDRGSQPQHF,TGTGCCAGTACCAGGGTGGGGGACAGGGGGAGTCAGCCCCAGCATTTT,.,TRBJ1-5,TRBV19,TRBD1
CASSEHGGTDTQYF,TGTGCCAGCAGTGAGCATGGAGGCACAGATACGCAGTATTTT,.,TRBJ2-3,TRBV25-1,.
CAWMGTKQVSYGYTF,TGTGCCTGGATGGGAACAAAACAGGTTTCCTATGGCTACACCTTC,.,TRBJ1-2,TRBV30,.
CASSQVAGVPTDTQYF,TGTGCCAGCAGCCAAGTGGCGGGAGTCCCCACAGATACGCAGTATTTT,.,TRBJ2-3,TRBV3-1/TRBV3-2,TRBD2
CASGGRTQYF,TGTGCCAGCGGGGGCAGGACCCAGTACTTC,.,TRBJ2-5,TRBV2,.
CASSEGALNEAFF,TGTGCCAGCAGCGAAGGGGCGCTCAATGAAGCTTTCTTT,.,TRBJ1-1,TRBV9,.
CSSRRGYEQYF,TGCAGCTCTCGGCGGGGCTACGAGCAGTACTTC,once,TRBJ2-7,TRBV29-1,.
CAINRQGSVGNTIYF,TGTGCCATAAACCGACAGGGTAGCGTGGGAAACACCATATATTTT,.,TRBJ1-3,TRBV7-2,TRBD1
CASSLGAGAYEQYF,TGTGCCAGCAGCTTAGGAGCGGGAGCCTACGAGCAGTACTTC,.,TRBJ2-7,TRBV11-3,TRBD2
CASSQTNTRNQPQHF,TGTGCCAGCAGTCAGACAAACACGCGCAATCAGCCCCAGCATTTT,.,TRBJ1-5,TRBV3-1/TRBV3-2,.
CASSPLPRDTQYF,TGTGCCAGCAGTCCTCTCCCCCGAGATACGCAGTATTTT,once,TRBJ2-3,TRBV27,.
CASSLTPGRAEQYF,TGTGCCAGCAGCTTAACGCCCGGGAGGGCCGAGCAGTACTTC,.,TRBJ2-7,TRBV7-3,TRBD2
CAWDQSGSGNTIYF,TGTGCCTGGGACCAGTCGGGCTCTGGAAACACCATATATTTT,.,TRBJ1-3,TRBV30,.
CASSPTKTSVQYF,TGCGCCAGCAGCCCGACCAAAACTAGCGTCCAGTACTTC,.,TRBJ2-5,TRBV4-3,TRBD2
CASSPGGQETQYF,TGTGCCAGCAGCCCAGGGGGCCAAGAGACCCAGTACTTC,.,TRBJ2-5,TRBV12-3/TRBV12-4,TRBD1
CASSLGRSVGGNEKLFF,TGTGCCAGCAGCTTAGGGCGGTCCGTCGGGGGTAATGAAAAACTGTTTTTT,.,TRBJ1-4,TRBV5-6,.
CASSFWRQGQQYF,TGTGCCAGCAGTTTTTGGAGACAGGGCCAGCAGTACTTC,.,TRBJ2-7,TRBV27,TRBD1
CASRDRGAVQAFF,TGTGCCAGCAGAGACAGGGGGGCGGTTCAAGCTTTCTTT,.,TRBJ1-1,TRBV6-5,TRBD1
CASSLVTRGNTEAFF,TGTGCCAGCAGCTTAGTTACAAGGGGGAACACTGAAGCTTTCTTT,.,TRBJ1-1,TRBV7-9,.
CAIRLGRGMNTEAFF,TGTGCCATCAGATTGGGTAGGGGAATGAACACTGAAGCTTTCTTT,.,TRBJ1-1,TRBV10-3,.
CASSPSGGTSGYLGTQYF,TGTGCCAGCAGCCCAAGCGGGGGGACTAGCGGGTATCTGGGTACGCAGTATTTT,.,TRBJ2-3,TRBV11-3,TRBD2
CASSLALAGGSTDTQYF,TGTGCCAGCAGCTTGGCCCTAGCGGGAGGGTCCACAGATACGCAGTATTTT,.,TRBJ2-3,TRBV5-6,TRBD2
CASTGGGSEAFF,TGTGCCTCTACTGGGGGGGGCAGTGAAGCTTTCTTT,.,TRBJ1-1,TRBV30,.
CASSLGGIPPNAATDTQYF,TGTGCCAGCAGCTTAGGCGGGATCCCCCCTAATGCGGCCACAGATACGCAGTATTTT,.,TRBJ2-3,TRBV7-3,.
CASQRAGPGGLFF,TGTGCCAGCCAGCGGGCCGGGCCGGGGGGACTGTTTTTT,.,TRBJ1-4,TRBV14,.
CATTRDYTDTQYF,TGTGCCACCACCCGGGACTACACAGATACGCAGTATTTT,.,TRBJ2-3,TRBV15,TRBD2
CASSLVGGGYTF,TGTGCCAGCAGTTTAGTGGGGGGTGGCTACACCTTC,.,TRBJ1-2,TRBV28,.
CSVGGRGNEKLFF,TGCAGCGTTGGGGGGAGGGGAAATGAAAAACTGTTTTTT,few,TRBJ1-4,TRBV29-1,.
CASSPLAGLTDTQYF,TGTGCCAGCAGCCCCCTAGCGGGACTCACAGATACGCAGTATTTT,.,TRBJ2-3,TRBV7-2,TRBD2
CAITPGQGDHGYTF,TGTGCCATCACCCCGGGACAGGGAGACCATGGCTACACCTTC,.,TRBJ1-2,TRBV10-3,TRBD1
CASSQLAGATYNEQFF,TGCGCCAGCAGCCAGCTAGCGGGGGCGACCTACAATGAGCAGTTCTTC,.,TRBJ2-1,TRBV4-3,TRBD2
CASSYGPYSNQPQHF,TGTGCCAGCAGTTACGGGCCTTATAGCAATCAGCCCCAGCATTTT,.,TRBJ1-5,TRBV6-5,.
CASSPRDSYGYTF,TGTGCCAGTAGTCCAAGGGACAGCTATGGCTACACCTTC,.,TRBJ1-2,TRBV19,TRBD1